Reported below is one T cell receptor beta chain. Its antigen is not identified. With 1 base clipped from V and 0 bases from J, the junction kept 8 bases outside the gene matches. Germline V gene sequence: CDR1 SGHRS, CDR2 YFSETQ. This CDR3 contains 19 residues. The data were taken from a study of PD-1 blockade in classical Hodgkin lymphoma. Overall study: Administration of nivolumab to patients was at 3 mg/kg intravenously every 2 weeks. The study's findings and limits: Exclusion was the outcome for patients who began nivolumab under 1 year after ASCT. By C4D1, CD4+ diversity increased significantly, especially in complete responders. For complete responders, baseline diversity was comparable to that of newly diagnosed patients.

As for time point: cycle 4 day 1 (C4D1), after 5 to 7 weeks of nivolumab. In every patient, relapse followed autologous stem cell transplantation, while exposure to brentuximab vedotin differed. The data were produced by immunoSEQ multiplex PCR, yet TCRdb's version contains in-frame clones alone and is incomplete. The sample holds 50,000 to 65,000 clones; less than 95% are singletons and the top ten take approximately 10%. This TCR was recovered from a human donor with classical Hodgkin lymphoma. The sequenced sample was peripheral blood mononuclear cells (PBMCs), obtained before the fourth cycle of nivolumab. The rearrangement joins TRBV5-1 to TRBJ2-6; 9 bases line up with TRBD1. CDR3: CASSLSVGQGASGANVLTF. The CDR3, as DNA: TGCGCCAGCAGCTTGTCAGTGGGACAGGGCGCCTCTGGGGCCAACGTCCTGACTTTC.